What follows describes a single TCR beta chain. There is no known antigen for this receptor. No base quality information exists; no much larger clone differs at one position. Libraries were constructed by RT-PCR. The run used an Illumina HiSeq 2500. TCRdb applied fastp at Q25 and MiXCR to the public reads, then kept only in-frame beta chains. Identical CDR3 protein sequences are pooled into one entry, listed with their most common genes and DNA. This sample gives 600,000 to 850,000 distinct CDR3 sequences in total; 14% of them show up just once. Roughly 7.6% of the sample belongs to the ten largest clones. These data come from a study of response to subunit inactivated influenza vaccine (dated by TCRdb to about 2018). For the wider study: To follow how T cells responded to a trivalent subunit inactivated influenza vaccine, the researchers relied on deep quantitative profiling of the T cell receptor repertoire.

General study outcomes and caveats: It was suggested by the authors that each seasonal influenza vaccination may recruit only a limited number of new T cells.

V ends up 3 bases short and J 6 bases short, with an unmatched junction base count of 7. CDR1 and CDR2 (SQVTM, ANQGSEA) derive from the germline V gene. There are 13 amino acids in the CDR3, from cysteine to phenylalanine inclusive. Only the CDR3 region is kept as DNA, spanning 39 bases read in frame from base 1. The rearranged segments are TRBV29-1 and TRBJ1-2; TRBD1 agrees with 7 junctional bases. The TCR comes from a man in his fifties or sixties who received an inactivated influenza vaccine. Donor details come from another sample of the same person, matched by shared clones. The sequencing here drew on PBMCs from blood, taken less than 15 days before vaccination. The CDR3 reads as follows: CSVDRGGSNGYTF. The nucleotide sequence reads TGCAGCGTTGACAGGGGGGGGAGTAATGGCTACACCTTC.